This section outlines one TCR beta chain sequence together with its context. This sample is drawn from a study of blood T cell repertoires in COVID-19. About the study: Both acute and convalescent COVID-19 samples were obtained from the United States, Italy and Spain. From T cells, B-cell-depleted T cells, or PBMCs came the material, which was cDNA or gDNA.

Original processing notes: The assay estimated nucleated cells by amplifying reference gene primers. Generated by immunoSEQ multiplex PCR, the TCRdb table keeps only in-frame clones and is missing some. V, J and clone size are those of that table, while D and trimming were read from the DNA. This table holds about 190,000 clones, approximately 91% found once. The CDR3 has 14 amino acids. CDR1 is GTSNPN and CDR2 is SVGIG in the germline V gene (reference sequence). The V gene end was trimmed by 5 bases and the J gene end by 6 bases; junction bases not matched to a gene: 5. This receptor was identified in a young man with acute or convalescent COVID-19. The chain employs TRBV30 and TRBJ1-6; TRBD1 matches at 9 bases. Sequencing was performed on peripheral blood. CDR3 region: CAWGWTGVNSPLHF. As DNA, the CDR3 is TGTGCCTGGGGTTGGACAGGGGTTAATTCACCCCTCCACTTT.